These 30 T cell receptor beta chains originate from one sample sequenced in a study of post-analysis software for immune sequencing data. General observations from the study: Controls had lower frequencies than patients of five TRBV segments, which included TRBV5-6, TRBV5-1 and TRBV20-1.

Their antigen targets remain unknown. cDNA libraries of TCR beta carried unique molecular identifiers. One entry per CDR3 protein, called by TCRdb with MiXCR from the PCR reads. The data contain hundreds of thousands of distinct CDR3 sequences, under 55% of them singletons. The material sequenced was blood. The source is a girl aged 5-17 years with multiple sclerosis.

This sequence joins TRBV12-3 or TRBV12-4 and TRBJ1-1, with 8 bases that match TRBD1. V gave up 5 bases and J gave up 6 bases; unmatched junction bases: 8. The CDR3 runs 14 residues. CDR3 in amino acids: CASSSRGRKAEAFF. In nucleotides, the CDR3 is TGTGCCAGCAGTAGCAGGGGGCGCAAGGCTGAAGCTTTCTTT.

The CDR3 DNA is TGTGCCAGCAGCTTGGGTTACAGGGGGCACGGGGCCAACGTCCTGACTTTC. It specifies CASSLGYRGHGANVLTF. The rearrangement joins TRBV7-8 to TRBJ2-6; 9 nucleotides align to TRBD1. Germline CDR1 reads SGHVS; CDR2 reads FQNEAQ. This CDR3 has 17 amino acids. J was trimmed by 4 bases and V by 3 bases; bases with no gene match: 7.

This clonotype was seen repeatedly, ten times or more. This chain uses TRBV6-5 with TRBJ1-2; tentatively, D is TRBD1 (5 bases). Germline V gives CDR1 MNHEY, CDR2 SVGAGI. The CDR3 consists of 13 residues. Trimming took 2 bases from V and 7 from J, leaving 11 bases between them. In DNA, the CDR3 is TGTGCCAGCAGTTACCAGGGTAGGGGTGGCTACACCTTC. Translation: CASSYQGRGGYTF.

The chain employs TRBV4-2 and TRBJ2-3, with a possible D match to TRBD2 (6 bases). The germline CDR1 and CDR2 sequences are LGHNA and YNFKEQ. The CDR3 has 16 residues. Trimming removed 1 base at V and 0 bases at J, with 11 bases between. This CDR3 is CASSQGGGASTDTQYF. The CDR3, as DNA: TGTGCCAGCAGCCAAGGCGGCGGGGCCAGCACAGATACGCAGTATTTT.

This clonotype occurred a few times. The chain links TRBV5-8 to TRBJ2-5; perhaps D is TRBD1 or TRBD2 (5 bases each). The CDR3 loop spans 14 amino acids. CDR1 and CDR2 from the germline V gene are SGHTS and YDEGEE. V was pared by 1 base and J by 2 bases, with 9 bases between. CDR3 sequence: CASSLSWGQETQYF. In nucleotides, the CDR3 is TGTGCCAGCAGCTTGTCCTGGGGGCAAGAGACCCAGTACTTC.

This clonotype was counted only a few times. The chain recombines TRBV4-3 with TRBJ2-3, with 8 bases aligning to TRBD2. J was trimmed by 1 base and V by 2 bases; bases with no gene match: 5. Germline V CDR1 and CDR2: LGHNA, YSLEER. This CDR3 spans 16 amino acids. The CDR3: CASSQRTSQGTDTQYF. The CDR3 bases are TGCGCCAGCAGCCAACGGACTAGCCAGGGCACAGATACGCAGTATTTT.

This clonotype was detected many times. The chain is built from TRBV12-3 or TRBV12-4 and TRBJ2-1, with D perhaps matching TRBD2 (6 bases). CDR3 length: 14 residues. Deletions cut 3 bases from V and 5 bases from J, with 11 bases between. The CDR3 region is CASSFGGKNNEQFF. For the CDR3, the DNA is TGTGCCAGCAGTTTCGGCGGGAAAAACAATGAGCAGTTCTTC.

This chain links TRBV9 with TRBJ2-1; D is ambiguous. Germline lookup yields CDR1 SGDLS and CDR2 YYNGEE. The CDR3 has 15 residues. V dropped 0 bases and J dropped 3 bases, with 10 bases sitting between them. CDR3 sequence (DNA): TGTGCCAGCAGCGTAGAAGGCGGCCGCTACAATGAGCAGTTCTTC. Encoded protein: CASSVEGGRYNEQFF. The variable domain in full, completed from reference TRBV9 and TRBJ2-1, reads DSGVTQTPKHLITATGQRVTLRCSPRSGDLSVYWYQQSLDQGLQFLIQYYNGEERAKGNILERFSAQQFPDLHSELNLSSLELGDSALYFCASSVEGGRYNEQFFGPGTRLTVL.

The chain uses TRBV6-1 and TRBJ1-1; perhaps TRBD1 as D (5 bases). This CDR3 spans 14 amino acids. Trimming stripped 2 bases from V and 1 base from J, with 8 bases between. Germline CDR1 reads MNHNS; CDR2 reads SASEGT. DNA for the CDR3: TGTGCCAGCAGTGAATTTGGGGGGAACACTGAAGCTTTCTTT. Translated, it gives CASSEFGGNTEAFF.

The chain joins TRBV5-1 to TRBJ2-6; the D gene could be TRBD1 or TRBD2 (5 bases each). This CDR3 has 16 residues. Per the germline V gene, CDR1 is SGHRS and CDR2 is YFSETQ. V was clipped by 0 bases and J by 2 bases, with 9 bases between them. CDR3 DNA: TGCGCCAGCAGCTTGGATTTGGGGGCTGGGGCCAACGTCCTGACTTTC. It yields the protein CASSLDLGAGANVLTF. Using reference TRBV5-1 and TRBJ2-6 for the parts outside the CDR3, the full variable domain is KAGVTQTPRYLIKTRGQQVTLSCSPISGHRSVSWYQQTPGQGLQFLFEYFSETQRNKGNFPGRFSGRQFSNSRSEMNVSTLELGDSALYLCASSLDLGAGANVLTFGAGSRLTVL.

This clonotype was found a few times. This sequence joins TRBV6-5 and TRBJ2-3; D might be TRBD2 (6 bases). Trimming left V 6 bases short and J 1 base short, with 17 bases between. Germline V gene data show CDR1 as MNHEY and CDR2 as SVGAGI. The CDR3 has 16 residues. The CDR3 DNA reads TGTGCCAGCAGAGCCGCTGACGGGAGTGGCACAGATACGCAGTATTTT. Its protein product is CASRAADGSGTDTQYF.

V is TRBV7-2 and J is TRBJ2-7; D might be TRBD1 or TRBD2, each matching 5 bases. The CDR3 is 12 residues long. Germline V CDR1 and CDR2: SGHTA, FQGNSA. The V and J ends lost 7 bases and 7 bases respectively, with 14 bases between them. The CDR3 reads CASIRLGVEQYF. The CDR3 nucleotides read TGTGCCAGCATCCGTTTGGGGGTGGAGCAGTACTTC. The full variable domain, completed using reference TRBV7-2 and TRBJ2-7, is GAGVSQSPSNKVTEKGKDVELRCDPISGHTALYWYRQSLGQGLEFLIYFQGNSAPDKSGLPSDRFSAERTGGSVSTLTIQRTQQEDSAVYLCASIRLGVEQYFGPGTRLTVT.

There are a few counts of this clonotype. This chain connects TRBV3-1 to TRBJ2-1, with 8 bases aligning to TRBD2. The CDR3 length is 17 residues. With 4 bases clipped from V and 8 bases from J, the junction kept 16 bases outside the gene matches. Germline CDR1 LGHDT, CDR2 YNNKEL (reference sequence). For the CDR3, the DNA is TGTGCCAGCAGCCCCCGAAGCGGGAGCGTTTGGGGCGATGAGCAGTTCTTC. As protein: CASSPRSGSVWGDEQFF.

This rearrangement joins TRBV10-3 to TRBJ2-5; D may be TRBD2 (5 bases). There are 15 residues in the CDR3. Looked up from germline, CDR1 is ENHRY and CDR2 is SYGVKD. The V end was cut by 3 bases, the J end by 2 bases, with 13 bases between. The CDR3 coding sequence is TGTGCCATCAGTGACCCCTGGAGGAGTCAAGAGACCCAGTACTTC. Translation gives CAISDPWRSQETQYF.

The chain recombines TRBV27 with TRBJ1-6, with D tentatively TRBD1 (6 bases). CDR1 is MNHEY, CDR2 SMNVEV, per germline (reference sequence). The CDR3 loop spans 15 amino acids. Deletions cut 6 bases from V and 6 bases from J, with 15 bases between. The CDR3 coding sequence is TGTGCCAGCAGAGCAACAGGGTTCATTAATTCACCCCTCCACTTT. As protein: CASRATGFINSPLHF.

This clonotype was observed a single time. V gene TRBV12-3 or TRBV12-4 combines with J gene TRBJ2-7; 8 bases agree with TRBD2. The J call may be wrong; the DNA end is better matched by TRBJ2-5. This CDR3 comprises 15 residues. The CDR3 DNA is TGTGCCAGCAGTGAAAGAGGGACTAGTGTGGAGACCCAGTACTTC. Protein product: CASSERGTSVETQYF.

The CDR3 protein is CASNKLGVGGETQYF. CDR3 in DNA: TGTGCCAGCAATAAACTAGGAGTAGGCGGAGAGACCCAGTACTTC. The chain joins TRBV2 to TRBJ2-5, with D tentatively TRBD2 (5 bases). Trimming stripped 7 bases from V and 4 bases from J, with 19 bases between. This CDR3 contains 15 residues. Per germline, CDR1 SNHLY and CDR2 FYNNEI.

The gene calls are TRBV25-1 and TRBJ2-1; the D is unclear. This CDR3 is built from 13 residues. V was cut by 7 bases and J by 1 base, with 8 bases left in between. The V gene's germline CDR1 is MGHDK and CDR2 SYGVNS. The CDR3 DNA is TGTGCCAGCATGGCGGATTCCTACAATGAGCAGTTCTTC. It codes for CASMADSYNEQFF.

V is TRBV6-2 or TRBV6-3 and J is TRBJ2-5, with D hard to call. Between the trimmed V and J ends, which lost 6 bases and 2 bases, there was a span of 13 bases. The CDR3 spans 14 residues. Germline CDR1 and CDR2: MNHEY and SVGEGT. CDR3 nucleotide sequence: TGTGCCAGCAGACGCGACCCCCTTCAAGAGACCCAGTACTTC. Its translation is CASRRDPLQETQYF.

V gene TRBV7-2 combines with J gene TRBJ2-1; 8 nucleotides align to TRBD2. V was clipped by 0 bases and J by 6 bases; unmatched bases: 4. The V gene's germline CDR1 is SGHTA and CDR2 FQGNSA. The CDR3 has 15 residues. The CDR3 coding sequence is TGTGCCAGCAGCTTAGCGGGACTAGACGCCAATGAGCAGTTCTTC. Its translation: CASSLAGLDANEQFF.

V and J are TRBV12-3 or TRBV12-4 and TRBJ2-5; D not certain. The V end was cut by 6 bases, the J end by 4 bases, with 9 bases between. This CDR3 region has 12 residues. The CDR3 DNA reads TGTGCCAGCAGGCTTCAGGTAGAGACCCAGTACTTC. Its translation: CASRLQVETQYF.

The chain employs TRBV20-1 and TRBJ2-3; 8 nucleotides agree with TRBD2. CDR1 DFQATT and CDR2 SNEGSKA come from the germline V gene (reference sequence). The V and J ends lost 8 bases and 6 bases, in that order; junction bases with no gene match: 10. The CDR3 loop spans 13 amino acids. CDR3: CSSWVAGRDTQYF. For the CDR3, the DNA is TGCAGTTCATGGGTAGCGGGAAGGGATACGCAGTATTTT.

This clonotype was observed a few times. The chain carries TRBV6-2 or TRBV6-3 and TRBJ2-7, with D perhaps TRBD1 (5 bases). V was trimmed by 7 bases and J by 5 bases, leaving 15 bases between them. Looked up from germline, CDR1 is MNHEY and CDR2 is SVGEGT. CDR3 size: 13 residues. The CDR3 coding sequence is TGTGCCAGCACCTACAGGCGACTGGACGAGCAGTACTTC. Its translation is CASTYRRLDEQYF.

The V call is TRBV5-1, the J call TRBJ2-7; D not resolved. The CDR3 has 14 residues. Trimming cost V 2 bases and J 4 bases, with 13 bases left between them. Germline lookup yields CDR1 SGHRS and CDR2 YFSETQ. The CDR3 loop is CASSFFQDYYEQYF. The DNA for the CDR3 is TGCGCCAGCAGCTTTTTCCAGGATTATTACGAGCAGTACTTC. The whole variable domain, filled in from reference TRBV5-1 and TRBJ2-7, reads KAGVTQTPRYLIKTRGQQVTLSCSPISGHRSVSWYQQTPGQGLQFLFEYFSETQRNKGNFPGRFSGRQFSNSRSEMNVSTLELGDSALYLCASSFFQDYYEQYFGPGTRLTVT.

Points on this clonotype: Compared with germline, one end of the junction differs, possibly owing to a read error. The rearrangement uses TRBV29-1 and TRBJ2-5; 8 bases agree with TRBD1. The CDR3 has 13 residues. From germline, CDR1 is SQVTM and CDR2 ANQGSEA. The CDR3 region is CGVETGGKETQYF. The CDR3 DNA is TGCGGCGTTGAAACAGGGGGTAAAGAGACCCAGTACTTC.

V gene TRBV7-2 combines with J gene TRBJ2-5; TRBD2 matches at 12 bases. V lost 5 bases, J lost 5 bases, and 9 bases stayed unmatched. The CDR3 is 16 residues long. Germline CDR1 is SGHTA and CDR2 is FQGNSA. In nucleotides, the CDR3 is TGTGCCAGCAGCCCCCGGACTAGCGGGAAAGGGGAGACCCAGTACTTC. Amino acids: CASSPRTSGKGETQYF.

The J gene is TRBJ1-2, the V gene TRBV4-1; 7 nucleotides agree with TRBD1. Germline V gene sequence: CDR1 MGHRA, CDR2 YSYEKL. CDR3 length: 16 residues. Trimming at V came to 2 bases and at J to 0 bases, leaving 6 bases not matched to a gene. CDR3 amino acids: CASSQPRQGANYGYTF. The CDR3 DNA follows: TGCGCCAGCAGCCAACCGCGACAGGGCGCTAACTATGGCTACACCTTC.

CDR3: CASSRLGGGATGANVLTF. CDR3 sequence (DNA): TGTGCCAGCAGCAGACTTGGCGGGGGCGCGACTGGGGCCAACGTCCTGACTTTC. This chain uses TRBV27 with TRBJ2-6; D might be TRBD2 (7 bases). This CDR3 contains 18 residues. Trimming left V 6 bases short and J 2 bases short, with 20 bases between. Germline V lookup: CDR1 MNHEY, CDR2 SMNVEV (reference sequence).

The rearrangement links TRBV11-2 to TRBJ2-1; 11 nucleotides align to TRBD2. The V and J ends lost 0 bases and 7 bases, in that order; junction bases with no gene match: 5. This CDR3 region has 16 residues. Germline CDR1 and CDR2: SGHAT and FQNNGV. Here the CDR3 reads CASSLDTSGRINEQFF. The CDR3 region has the DNA TGTGCCAGCAGCTTAGATACTAGCGGGAGAATTAATGAGCAGTTCTTC.

The rearrangement links TRBV7-2 to TRBJ2-4; TRBD1 matches at 8 bases. V lost 0 bases and J lost 5; bases outside the gene matches: 12. The CDR3 is 18 amino acids. In germline, CDR1 is SGHTA, CDR2 FQGNSA. CDR3 in amino acids: CASSLAPRGHTAENIQYF. The CDR3 DNA is TGTGCCAGCAGCTTAGCGCCCAGGGGGCATACTGCGGAAAACATTCAGTACTTC. The full variable domain, rest sourced from reference TRBV7-2 and TRBJ2-4, is GAGVSQSPSNKVTEKGKDVELRCDPISGHTALYWYRQSLGQGLEFLIYFQGNSAPDKSGLPSDRFSAERTGGSVSTLTIQRTQQEDSAVYLCASSLAPRGHTAENIQYFGAGTRLSVL.